The 19 T cell receptor beta chains reported below all come from one sample, sequenced in a study of Graves' ophthalmopathy and Graves' hyperthyroidism (dated by TCRdb to the late 2010s). The data were produced on an Illumina HiSeq 2000. For repertoire sequencing, the TCR beta CDR3 regions were amplified from RNA transcripts. A first-round RT-PCR used HTBI primers with the Qiagen OneStep RT-PCR kit, followed by a second-round multiplex PCR, size selection and purification. Clones were called with MiXCR by TCRdb after fastp trimmed the public reads at Q25, and only in-frame beta chains were retained. Under each unique CDR3 protein, matching rows form one entry showing the most common genes and DNA. The sample yields about 620,000 distinct CDR3 sequences; 22% were counted once. Of the sample, about 6.6% is held by the ten largest clones. The material sequenced was peripheral blood. These TCRs come from a woman under 30 with stable Graves' hyperthyroidism. Some clones in this sample may be carry-over from other donors' samples. Donor details come from another sample of the same person, matched by shared clones.

This clonotype was observed a few times. This chain connects TRBV6-1 to TRBJ2-2; 8 nucleotides align to TRBD1. Germline CDR1 MNHNS, CDR2 SASEGT. The V gene end was trimmed by 7 bases and the J gene end by 5 bases; junction bases not matched to a gene: 6. This CDR3 spans 14 amino acids. In DNA form, the CDR3 reads TGTGCCAGCACAGGGGGCGCGAGGACCGGGGAGCTGTTTTTT. Residues: CASTGGARTGELFF.

The chain combines TRBV9 with TRBJ1-3; 8 bases are a match to TRBD1. The CDR3 spans 15 residues. Trimming removed 0 bases from V and 4 bases from J; junction bases left unmatched: 3. Germline-derived CDR1 and CDR2 are SGDLS and YYNGEE. CDR3 residues: CASSVGQGHGNTIYF. CDR3 sequence (DNA): TGTGCCAGCAGCGTAGGACAGGGGCACGGAAACACCATATATTTT.

This clonotype was counted only a few times. The V and J genes are TRBV7-2 and TRBJ2-5, with 11 nucleotides matching TRBD2. The V segment lost 4 bases and the J segment 2 bases; nucleotides outside the gene matches: 6. Germline values: CDR1 SGHTA, CDR2 FQGNSA. The CDR3 has 16 amino acids. CDR3 sequence: CASSSIAGGDQETQYF. CDR3 DNA sequence: TGTGCCAGCAGCTCTATAGCGGGGGGGGATCAAGAGACCCAGTACTTC.

At least ten counts were recorded for this clonotype. The V and J genes are TRBV6-2 or TRBV6-3 and TRBJ1-5, with TRBD1 matching over 7 bases. J gave up 2 bases and V 4 bases, and 5 bases lay outside the gene matches. The CDR3 consists of 15 residues. Germline V gives CDR1 MNHEY, CDR2 SVGEGT. In DNA, the CDR3 is TGTGCCAGCAGTTTTAGGGGGCCTCGCAATCAGCCCCAGCATTTT. It yields the protein CASSFRGPRNQPQHF.

This clonotype has at least ten counts. The V gene is TRBV6-1, the J gene TRBJ1-1, with 7 bases lining up with TRBD1. The CDR3 covers 13 residues. The junction had 3 bases not matched to a gene; V was cut back by 6 bases and J by 2 bases. The V gene's germline CDR1 is MNHNS and CDR2 SASEGT. The CDR3 nucleotides are TGTGCCAGCAGGGACAGGACAAACACTGAAGCTTTCTTT. Its translation is CASRDRTNTEAFF.

This clonotype was detected ten times or more. The chain carries TRBV6-5 and TRBJ2-5; 9 bases are a match to TRBD2. CDR1 is MNHEY, CDR2 SVGAGI, per germline. This CDR3 comprises 17 residues. Trimming cost V 2 bases and J 2 bases; bases outside gene matches: 9. The CDR3 nucleotides are TGTGCCAGCAGTTACCCCGGGGGAGCGGGGGGACAAGAGACCCAGTACTTC. As protein: CASSYPGGAGGQETQYF.

This clonotype was seen at least ten times. J is TRBJ1-2 and V is TRBV4-2; 11 nucleotides align to TRBD1. The CDR3 has 17 residues. Germline V lookup: CDR1 LGHNA, CDR2 YNFKEQ. V shed 5 bases and J 6 bases; nucleotides not matched to a gene: 14. Here the CDR3 DNA reads TGTGCCAGCAGCGCCACCGGACTGGACAGGGGGCTTGATGGCTACACCTTC. The encoded protein is CASSATGLDRGLDGYTF.

The rearrangement joins TRBV27 to TRBJ2-4; 10 bases are shared with TRBD1. The CDR3 extends over 17 amino acids. J gave up 0 bases and V 6 bases, and 8 bases lay outside the gene matches. Germline CDR1 and CDR2: MNHEY and SMNVEV (reference sequence). The CDR3 reads CASRGQGGFGAKNIQYF. CDR3 bases: TGTGCCAGCAGAGGACAGGGGGGGTTCGGAGCCAAAAACATTCAGTACTTC.

This clonotype has just a few counts. This chain links TRBV11-2 with TRBJ2-2, with D uncertain. The germline CDR1 and CDR2 sequences are SGHAT and FQNNGV. The CDR3 spans 14 residues. Trimming shortened V by 2 bases and J by 7 bases, and 11 bases separated the two germline ends. Written as DNA, the CDR3 is TGTGCCAGCAGCTTATTGGGTCTGGGCGGGGAGCTGTTTTTT. Its translation is CASSLLGLGGELFF.

This clonotype was seen at least ten times. The DNA of the CDR3 is TGCGCCAGCAGCCAGCGGGGTTCTCTCTACGAGCAGTACTTC. This codes for CASSQRGSLYEQYF. The genes are TRBV10-2 and TRBJ2-7, with 7 nucleotides matching TRBD2. The trim removed 6 bases at V and 3 bases at J, leaving 8 bases unmatched. The CDR3 sequence is 14 residues long. Germline V gives CDR1 WSHSY, CDR2 SAAADI.

This sequence joins TRBV3-1 and TRBJ1-6; a possible D gene is TRBD1 (6 bases). The CDR3 runs to 14 residues. Germline V lookup: CDR1 LGHDT, CDR2 YNNKEL (reference sequence). V was trimmed by 4 bases and J by 10 bases, leaving 14 bases between them. CDR3 region: CASSPGAGVSPLHF. The CDR3 DNA reads TGTGCCAGCAGCCCCGGGGCAGGGGTCTCACCCCTCCACTTT.

The V and J genes are TRBV14 and TRBJ1-3; 7 bases are shared with TRBD1. The CDR3 sequence is 16 residues long. Losses at the gene ends were 6 bases for V and 1 base for J; bases not matched to a gene: 9. CDR1 is SGHDN and CDR2 is FVKESK in the germline V gene. The DNA of the CDR3 is TGTGCCAGCAGTAAAACGGGACAGCTTTCTGGAAACACCATATATTTT. It specifies CASSKTGQLSGNTIYF. The variable domain in full, completed from reference TRBV14 and TRBJ1-3, reads EAGVTQFPSHSVIEKGQTVTLRCDPISGHDNLYWYRRVMGKEIKFLLHFVKESKQDESGMPNNRFLAERTGGTYSTLKVQPAELEDSGVYFCASSKTGQLSGNTIYFGEGSWLTVV.

The chain has TRBV19 and TRBJ2-6; a weak D match, TRBD1 (6 bases). Trimming pared 10 bases from V and 0 bases from J, leaving 13 bases between. CDR3 length equals 15 residues. Germline V lookup: CDR1 LNHDA, CDR2 SQIVND (reference sequence). This chain's CDR3 is CATRTGNSGANVLTF. For the CDR3, the DNA is TGTGCCACCCGAACAGGGAACTCTGGGGCCAACGTCCTGACTTTC.

V is TRBV2 and J is TRBJ1-2, with D possibly matching TRBD1 (5 bases). Germline V gives CDR1 SNHLY, CDR2 FYNNEI. The CDR3 sequence is 15 residues long. Trimming left V 1 base short and J 6 bases short, with 15 bases between. The CDR3 loop is CASSEVRQGSHGYTF. CDR3 nucleotides: TGTGCCAGCAGTGAAGTGCGCCAGGGCAGCCATGGCTACACCTTC. Full variable domain (missing parts from reference TRBV2 and TRBJ1-2): EPEVTQTPSHQVTQMGQEVILRCVPISNHLYFYWYRQILGQKVEFLVSFYNNEISEKSEIFDDQFSVERPDGSNFTLKIRSTKLEDSAMYFCASSEVRQGSHGYTFGSGTRLTVV.

This clonotype was detected many times. The V and J genes are TRBV30 and TRBJ1-6, with D hard to call. This CDR3 comprises 12 residues. Germline lookup yields CDR1 GTSNPN and CDR2 SVGIG (reference sequence). Trimming stripped 8 bases from V and 5 bases from J, with 10 bases between. For the CDR3, the DNA is TGTGCCCAAGGGCGGGATAATTCACCCCTCCACTTT. Translated, it gives CAQGRDNSPLHF. Full variable domain (outside the CDR3, taken from reference TRBV30 and TRBJ1-6): SQTIHQWPATLVQPVGSPLSLECTVEGTSNPNLYWYRQAAGRGLQLLFYSVGIGQISSEVPQNLSASRPQDRQFILSSKKLLLSDSGFYLCAQGRDNSPLHFGNGTRLTVT.

This clonotype has ten or more counts. The gene calls are TRBV2 and TRBJ1-2, with TRBD1 identical over 9 bases. V lost 4 bases and J lost 3; bases outside the gene matches: 6. Germline values: CDR1 SNHLY, CDR2 FYNNEI. The CDR3 contains 15 residues. The CDR3 sequence: CASSGLTGGYYGYTF. CDR3 DNA sequence: TGTGCCAGCAGTGGCTTGACAGGGGGATACTATGGCTACACCTTC.

This sequence joins TRBV28 and TRBJ1-5; no reliable D call. The CDR3 is made up of 12 amino acids. Deletions cut 8 bases from V and 8 bases from J, with 13 bases between. The V gene's germline CDR1 is MDHEN and CDR2 SYDVKM. In DNA form, the CDR3 reads TGTGCCAGCTTCAGTAAGGGAAAGCCCCAGCATTTT. Translated, it gives CASFSKGKPQHF.

The chain links TRBV30 to TRBJ1-1; D remains ambiguous. Germline V gene sequence: CDR1 GTSNPN, CDR2 SVGIG (reference sequence). Trimming took 4 bases from V and 3 from J, leaving 6 bases between them. The CDR3 covers 11 residues. The DNA for the CDR3 is TGTGCCTGGACTGAAGACACTGAAGCTTTCTTT. Its translation: CAWTEDTEAFF.

There are a few counts of this clonotype. The chain uses TRBV9 and TRBJ1-6; no clear D. This CDR3 spans 15 amino acids. Per germline, CDR1 SGDLS and CDR2 YYNGEE. V was cut by 0 bases and J by 6 bases, with 10 bases left in between. This CDR3 is CASSVGASANSPLHF. The CDR3 DNA reads as TGTGCCAGCAGCGTAGGAGCCTCGGCTAATTCACCCCTCCACTTT.